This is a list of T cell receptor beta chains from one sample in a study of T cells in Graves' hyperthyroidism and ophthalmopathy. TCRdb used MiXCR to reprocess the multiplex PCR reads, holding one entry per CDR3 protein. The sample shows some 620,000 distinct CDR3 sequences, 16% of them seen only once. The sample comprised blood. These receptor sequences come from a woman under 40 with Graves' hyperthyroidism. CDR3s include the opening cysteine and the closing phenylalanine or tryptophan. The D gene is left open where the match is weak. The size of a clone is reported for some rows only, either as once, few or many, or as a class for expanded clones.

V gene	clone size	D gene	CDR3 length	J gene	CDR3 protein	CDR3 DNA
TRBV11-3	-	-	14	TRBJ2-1	CASSLGAEYNEQFF	TGTGCCAGCAGCTTAGGCGCCGAATACAATGAGCAGTTCTTC
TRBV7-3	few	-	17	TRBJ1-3	CASSLSWVLLSGNTIYF	TGTGCCAGCAGCTTATCTTGGGTCCTCCTCTCTGGAAACACCATATATTTT
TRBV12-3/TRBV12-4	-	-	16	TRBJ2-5	CASSSNKRVNRETQYF	TGTGCCAGCAGTTCCAACAAGAGGGTAAATCGGGAGACCCAGTACTTC
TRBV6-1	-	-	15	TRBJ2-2	CASSFFGTGTGELFF	TGTGCCAGCAGTTTCTTTGGTACAGGGACCGGGGAGCTGTTTTTT
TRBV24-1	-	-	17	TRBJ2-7	CATSDAGGRDRSYEQYF	TGTGCCACCAGTGATGCGGGAGGACGGGACAGATCCTACGAGCAGTACTTC
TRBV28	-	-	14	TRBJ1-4	CANRRGPKREKLFF	TGTGCCAACAGGCGGGGGCCTAAAAGAGAAAAACTGTTTTTT
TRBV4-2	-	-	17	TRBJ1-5	CASSQGPSRQSNQPQHF	TGTGCCAGCAGCCAGGGACCCTCAAGACAGAGCAATCAGCCCCAGCATTTT
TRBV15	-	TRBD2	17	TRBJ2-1	CATSSPTLAGGHNEQFF	TGTGCCACCAGCTCTCCCACACTAGCGGGAGGACACAATGAGCAGTTCTTC
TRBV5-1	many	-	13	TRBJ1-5	CASSLAVGQPQHF	TGCGCCAGCAGCTTGGCAGTAGGTCAGCCCCAGCATTTT
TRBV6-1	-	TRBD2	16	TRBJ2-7	CASIGLAGDLSYEQYF	TGTGCCAGCATTGGACTAGCGGGAGACTTATCCTACGAGCAGTACTTC
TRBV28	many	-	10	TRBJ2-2	CVDSTGELFF	TGTGTCGACAGCACCGGGGAGCTGTTTTTT
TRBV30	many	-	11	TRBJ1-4	CAWSNDEKLFF	TGTGCCTGGAGTAATGATGAAAAACTGTTTTTT
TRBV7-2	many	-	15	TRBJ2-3	CASSKNLAESDTQYF	TGTGCCAGCAGCAAGAACTTAGCGGAGTCAGATACGCAGTATTTT
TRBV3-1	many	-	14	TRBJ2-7	CASSPGVGSYEQYF	TGTGCCAGCAGCCCCGGAGTGGGGTCCTACGAGCAGTACTTC
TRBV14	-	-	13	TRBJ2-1	CASSQSSIHEQFF	TGTGCCAGCAGCCAATCTAGCATCCATGAGCAGTTCTTC
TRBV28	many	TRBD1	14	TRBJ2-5	CAIQGQAGSETQYF	TGTGCCATCCAAGGACAGGCTGGAAGCGAGACCCAGTACTTC
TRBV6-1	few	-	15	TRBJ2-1	CASSEGPQNYNEQFF	TGTGCCAGCAGTGAAGGCCCCCAAAACTACAATGAGCAGTTCTTC
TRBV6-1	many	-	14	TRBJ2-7	CASSGMASSYEQYF	TGTGCCAGCAGTGGTATGGCGAGCTCCTACGAGCAGTACTTC
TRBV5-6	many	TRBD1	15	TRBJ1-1	CASSFGTGGTAEAFF	TGTGCCAGCAGCTTCGGGACAGGGGGGACCGCTGAAGCTTTCTTT
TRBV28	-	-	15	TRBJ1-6	CASSLVDPSRPPLHF	TGTGCCAGCAGTTTAGTAGATCCCAGCCGTCCACCCCTCCACTTT
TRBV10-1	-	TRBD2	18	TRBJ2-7	CASKVWGGTSGRWYEQYF	TGCGCCAGCAAGGTATGGGGCGGCACTAGCGGGAGATGGTACGAGCAGTACTTC
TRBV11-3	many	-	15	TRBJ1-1	CASSSLASAAGEAFF	TGTGCCAGCAGCTCCCTGGCGTCGGCGGCCGGTGAAGCTTTCTTT